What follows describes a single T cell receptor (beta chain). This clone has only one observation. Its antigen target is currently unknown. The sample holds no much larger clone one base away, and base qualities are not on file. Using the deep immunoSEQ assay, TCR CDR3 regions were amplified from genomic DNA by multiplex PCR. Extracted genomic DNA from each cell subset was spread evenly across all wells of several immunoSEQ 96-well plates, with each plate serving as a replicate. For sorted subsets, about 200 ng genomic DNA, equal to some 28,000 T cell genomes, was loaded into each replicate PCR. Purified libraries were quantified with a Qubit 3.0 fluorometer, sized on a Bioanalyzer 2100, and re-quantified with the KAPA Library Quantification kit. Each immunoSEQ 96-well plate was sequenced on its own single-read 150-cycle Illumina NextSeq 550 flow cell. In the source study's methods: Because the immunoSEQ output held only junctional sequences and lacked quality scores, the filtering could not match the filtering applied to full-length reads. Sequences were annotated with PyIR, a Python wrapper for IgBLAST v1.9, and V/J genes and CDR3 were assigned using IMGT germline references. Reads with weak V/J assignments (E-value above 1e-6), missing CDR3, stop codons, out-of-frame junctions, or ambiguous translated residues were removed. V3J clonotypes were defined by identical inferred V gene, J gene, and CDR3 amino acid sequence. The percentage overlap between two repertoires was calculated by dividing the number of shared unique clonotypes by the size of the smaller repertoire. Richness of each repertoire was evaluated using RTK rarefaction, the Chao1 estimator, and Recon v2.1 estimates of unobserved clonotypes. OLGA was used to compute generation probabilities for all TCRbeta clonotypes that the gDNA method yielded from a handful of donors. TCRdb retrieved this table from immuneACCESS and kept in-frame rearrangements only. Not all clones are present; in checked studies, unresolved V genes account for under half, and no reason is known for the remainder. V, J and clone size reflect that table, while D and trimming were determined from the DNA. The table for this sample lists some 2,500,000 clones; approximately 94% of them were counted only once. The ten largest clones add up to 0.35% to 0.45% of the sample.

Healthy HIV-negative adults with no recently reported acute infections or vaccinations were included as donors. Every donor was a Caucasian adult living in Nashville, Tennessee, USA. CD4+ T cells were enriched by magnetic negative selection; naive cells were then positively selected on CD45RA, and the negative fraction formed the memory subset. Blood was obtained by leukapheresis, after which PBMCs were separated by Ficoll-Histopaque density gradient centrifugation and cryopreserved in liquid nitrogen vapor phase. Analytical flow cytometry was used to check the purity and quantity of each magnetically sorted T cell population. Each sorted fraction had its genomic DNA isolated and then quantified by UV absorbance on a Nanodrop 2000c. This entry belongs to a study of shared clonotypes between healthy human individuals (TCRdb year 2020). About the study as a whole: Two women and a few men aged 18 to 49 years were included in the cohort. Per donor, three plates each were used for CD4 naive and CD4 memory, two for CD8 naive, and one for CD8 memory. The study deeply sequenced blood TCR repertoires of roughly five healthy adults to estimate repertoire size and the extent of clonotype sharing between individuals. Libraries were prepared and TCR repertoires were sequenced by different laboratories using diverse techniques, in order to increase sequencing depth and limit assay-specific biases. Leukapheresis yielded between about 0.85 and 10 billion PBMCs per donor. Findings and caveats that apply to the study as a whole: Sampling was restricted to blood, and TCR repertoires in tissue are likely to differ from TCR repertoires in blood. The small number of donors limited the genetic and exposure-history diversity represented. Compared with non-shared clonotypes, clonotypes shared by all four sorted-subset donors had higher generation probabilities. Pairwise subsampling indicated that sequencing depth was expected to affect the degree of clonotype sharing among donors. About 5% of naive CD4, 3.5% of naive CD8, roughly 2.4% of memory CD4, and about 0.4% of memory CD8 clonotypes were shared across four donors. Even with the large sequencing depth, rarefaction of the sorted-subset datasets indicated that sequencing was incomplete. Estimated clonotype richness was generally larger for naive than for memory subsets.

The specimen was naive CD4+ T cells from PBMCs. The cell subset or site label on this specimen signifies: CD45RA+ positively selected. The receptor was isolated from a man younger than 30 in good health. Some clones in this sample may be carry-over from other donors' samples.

The CDR3 is CTSSRGGIEFYEQYF. The nucleotides read TGCACCAGCAGCCGAGGGGGCATAGAATTCTACGAGCAGTACTTC. The V gene is TRBV1 and the J gene is TRBJ2-7; the table names TRBD1, a call not compared with the DNA. TRBV1 corresponds to a pseudogene. Inclusive of the bounding cysteine and phenylalanine, the CDR3 is 15 residues long. Just the 45-base CDR3 DNA is kept, in frame starting at base 1.